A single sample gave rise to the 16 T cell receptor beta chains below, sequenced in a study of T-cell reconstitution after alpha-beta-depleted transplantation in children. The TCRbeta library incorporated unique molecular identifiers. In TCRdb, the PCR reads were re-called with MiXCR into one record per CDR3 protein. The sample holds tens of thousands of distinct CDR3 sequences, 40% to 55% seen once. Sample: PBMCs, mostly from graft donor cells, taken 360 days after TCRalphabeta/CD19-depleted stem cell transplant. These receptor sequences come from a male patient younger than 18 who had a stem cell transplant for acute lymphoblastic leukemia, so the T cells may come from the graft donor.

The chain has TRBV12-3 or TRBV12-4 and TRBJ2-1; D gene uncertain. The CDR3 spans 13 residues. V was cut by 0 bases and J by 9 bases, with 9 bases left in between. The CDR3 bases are TGTGCCAGCAGTTTAGCGGGTTTGGGTGAGCAGTTCTTC. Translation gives CASSLAGLGEQFF.

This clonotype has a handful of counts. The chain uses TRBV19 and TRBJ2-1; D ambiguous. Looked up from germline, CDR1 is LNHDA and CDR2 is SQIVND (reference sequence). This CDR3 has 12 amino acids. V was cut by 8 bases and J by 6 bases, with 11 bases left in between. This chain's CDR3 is CASSGPVNEQFF. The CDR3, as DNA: TGTGCCAGTTCCGGGCCAGTCAATGAGCAGTTCTTC.

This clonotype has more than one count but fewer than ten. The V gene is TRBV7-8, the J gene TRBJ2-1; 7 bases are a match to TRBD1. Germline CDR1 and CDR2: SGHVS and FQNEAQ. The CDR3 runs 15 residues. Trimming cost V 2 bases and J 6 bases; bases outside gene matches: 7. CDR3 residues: CASSLRDRAFNEQFF. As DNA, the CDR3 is TGTGCCAGCAGCTTAAGGGACAGAGCCTTCAATGAGCAGTTCTTC.

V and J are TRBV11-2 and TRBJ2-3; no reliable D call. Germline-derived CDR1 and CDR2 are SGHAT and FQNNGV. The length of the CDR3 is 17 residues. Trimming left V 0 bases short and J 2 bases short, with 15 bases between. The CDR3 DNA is TGTGCCAGCAGCTTAGATCAGAGTAGCCCCTACACAGATACGCAGTATTTT. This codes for CASSLDQSSPYTDTQYF.

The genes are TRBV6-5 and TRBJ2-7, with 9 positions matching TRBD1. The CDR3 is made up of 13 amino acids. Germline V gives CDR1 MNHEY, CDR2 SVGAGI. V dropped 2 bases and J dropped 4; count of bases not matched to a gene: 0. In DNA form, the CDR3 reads TGTGCCAGCAGTTACGACAGGGGGTACGAGCAGTACTTC. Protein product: CASSYDRGYEQYF.

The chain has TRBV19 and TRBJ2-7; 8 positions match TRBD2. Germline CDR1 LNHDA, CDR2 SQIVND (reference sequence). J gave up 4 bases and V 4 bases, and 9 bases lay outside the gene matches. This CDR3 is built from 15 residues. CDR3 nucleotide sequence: TGTGCCAGTAGTACTGGGGGGACTAGTGCGTACGAGCAGTACTTC. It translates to CASSTGGTSAYEQYF.

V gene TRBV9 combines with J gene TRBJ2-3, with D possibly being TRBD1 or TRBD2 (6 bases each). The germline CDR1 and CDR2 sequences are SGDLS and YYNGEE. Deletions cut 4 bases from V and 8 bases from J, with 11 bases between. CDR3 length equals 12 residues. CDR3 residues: CASSPEGGTQYF. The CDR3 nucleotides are TGTGCCAGCAGCCCCGAGGGGGGTACGCAGTATTTT.

CDR3 DNA: TGCAGCGTGGGCAGAAACTACAATGAGCAGTTCTTC. Its translation is CSVGRNYNEQFF. This chain links TRBV29-1 with TRBJ2-1; D gene unclear. V dropped 6 bases and J dropped 3 bases, with 9 bases sitting between them. Germline V gene data show CDR1 as SQVTM and CDR2 as ANQGSEA. The CDR3 sequence is 12 residues long.

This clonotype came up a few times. The CDR3 DNA reads TGTGCCAGCAGTGGGACTAGCGGTGGGGAGACCCAGTACTTC. Its protein is CASSGTSGGETQYF. V usage is TRBV12-3 or TRBV12-4 and J usage is TRBJ2-5; 11 nucleotides line up with TRBD2. J lost 5 bases, V lost 5 bases, and 4 bases had no gene match. CDR3 length: 14 amino acids.

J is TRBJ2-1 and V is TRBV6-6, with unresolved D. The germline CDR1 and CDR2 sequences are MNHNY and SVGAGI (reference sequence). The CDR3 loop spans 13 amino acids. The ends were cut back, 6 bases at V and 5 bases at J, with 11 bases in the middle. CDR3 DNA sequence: TGTGCCAGCAGCAGGAAATGGGACAATGAGCAGTTCTTC. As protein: CASSRKWDNEQFF.

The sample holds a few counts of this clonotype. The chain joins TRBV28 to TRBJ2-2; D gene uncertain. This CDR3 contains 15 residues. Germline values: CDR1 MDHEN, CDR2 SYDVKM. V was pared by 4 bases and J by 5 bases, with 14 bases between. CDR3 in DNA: TGTGCCAGCAGTTCCCCGTCCTTAGGAACCGGGGAGCTGTTTTTT. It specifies CASSSPSLGTGELFF.

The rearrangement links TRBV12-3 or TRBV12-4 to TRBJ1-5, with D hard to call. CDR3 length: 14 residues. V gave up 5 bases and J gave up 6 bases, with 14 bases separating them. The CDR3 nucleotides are TGTGCCAGCAGTGTCGGCAGTAAGGGTCAGCCCCAGCATTTT. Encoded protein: CASSVGSKGQPQHF.

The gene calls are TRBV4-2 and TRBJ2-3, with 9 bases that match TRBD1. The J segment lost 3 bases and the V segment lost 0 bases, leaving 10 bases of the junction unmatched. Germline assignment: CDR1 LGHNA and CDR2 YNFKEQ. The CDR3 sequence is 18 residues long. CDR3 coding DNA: TGTGCCAGCAGCCAAGACCTAAACAGGGGGCGCAGGACAGATACGCAGTATTTT. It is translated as CASSQDLNRGRRTDTQYF.

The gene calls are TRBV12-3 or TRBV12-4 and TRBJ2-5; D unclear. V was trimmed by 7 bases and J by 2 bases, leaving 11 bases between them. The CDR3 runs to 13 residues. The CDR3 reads CASTTEPQETQYF. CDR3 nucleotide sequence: TGTGCCAGCACTACAGAACCTCAAGAGACCCAGTACTTC.

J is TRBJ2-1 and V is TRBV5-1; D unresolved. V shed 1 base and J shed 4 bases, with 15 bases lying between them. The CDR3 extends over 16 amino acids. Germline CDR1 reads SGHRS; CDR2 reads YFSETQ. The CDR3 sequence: CASSLPLDTIYNEQFF. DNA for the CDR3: TGCGCCAGCAGCTTGCCTCTTGATACGATTTACAATGAGCAGTTCTTC.

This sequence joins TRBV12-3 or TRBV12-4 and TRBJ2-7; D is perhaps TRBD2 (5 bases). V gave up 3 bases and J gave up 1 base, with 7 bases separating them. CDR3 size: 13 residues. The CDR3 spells CASSFGDSYEQYF. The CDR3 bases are TGTGCCAGCAGTTTCGGGGATTCCTACGAGCAGTACTTC.